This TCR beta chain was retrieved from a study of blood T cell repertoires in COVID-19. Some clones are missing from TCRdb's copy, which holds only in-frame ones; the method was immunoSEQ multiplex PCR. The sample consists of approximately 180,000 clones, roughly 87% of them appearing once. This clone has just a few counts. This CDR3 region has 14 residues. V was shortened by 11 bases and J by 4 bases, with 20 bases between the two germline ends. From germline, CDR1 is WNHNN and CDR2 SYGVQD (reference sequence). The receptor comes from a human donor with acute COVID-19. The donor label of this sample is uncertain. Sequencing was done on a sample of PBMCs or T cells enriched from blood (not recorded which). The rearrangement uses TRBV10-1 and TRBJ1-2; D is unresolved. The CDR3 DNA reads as TGCGCCTATAGCTCGGGGAGGCCCCTCTATGGCTACACCTTC. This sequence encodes CAYSSGRPLYGYTF.